This T cell receptor beta chain is from a study of blood T cell repertoires in COVID-19. Profiling relied on immunoSEQ multiplex PCR, and the TCRdb table lists in-frame clones only, not all of them. The table lists 200,000 to 250,000 clones, 80% to 90% of them singletons, with about 4% in the top ten. The CDR3 has 13 residues. Per the germline V gene, CDR1 is ENHRY and CDR2 is SYGVKD. V was trimmed by 7 bases and J by 1 base, leaving 10 bases between them. The receptor was derived from a woman in her twenties or thirties who had been exposed to COVID-19. V usage is TRBV10-3 and J usage is TRBJ1-1; D gene ambiguous. Material: PBMCs or T cells enriched from blood (not recorded which). The CDR3 protein is CAIIAAENTEAFF. In nucleotides, the CDR3 is TGTGCCATCATAGCCGCGGAGAACACTGAAGCTTTCTTT.